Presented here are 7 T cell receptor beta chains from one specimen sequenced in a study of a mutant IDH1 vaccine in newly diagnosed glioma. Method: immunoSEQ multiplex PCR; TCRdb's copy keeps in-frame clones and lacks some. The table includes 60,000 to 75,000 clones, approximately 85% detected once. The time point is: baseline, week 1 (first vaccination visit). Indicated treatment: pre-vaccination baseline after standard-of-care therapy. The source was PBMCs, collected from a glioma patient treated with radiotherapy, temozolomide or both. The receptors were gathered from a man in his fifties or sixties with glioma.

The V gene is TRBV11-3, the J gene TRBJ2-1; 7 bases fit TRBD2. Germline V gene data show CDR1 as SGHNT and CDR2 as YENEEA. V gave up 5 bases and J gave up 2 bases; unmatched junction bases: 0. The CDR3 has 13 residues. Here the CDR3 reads CASSTSAYNEQFF. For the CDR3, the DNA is TGTGCCAGCAGCACTAGCGCCTACAATGAGCAGTTCTTC.

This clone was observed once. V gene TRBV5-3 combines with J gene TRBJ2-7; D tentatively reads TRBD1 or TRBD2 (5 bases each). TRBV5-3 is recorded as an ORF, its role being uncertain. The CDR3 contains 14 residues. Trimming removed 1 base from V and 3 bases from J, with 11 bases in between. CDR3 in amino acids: CARSLWDVLYEQYF. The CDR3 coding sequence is TGTGCCAGAAGCTTGTGGGACGTCCTCTACGAGCAGTACTTC.

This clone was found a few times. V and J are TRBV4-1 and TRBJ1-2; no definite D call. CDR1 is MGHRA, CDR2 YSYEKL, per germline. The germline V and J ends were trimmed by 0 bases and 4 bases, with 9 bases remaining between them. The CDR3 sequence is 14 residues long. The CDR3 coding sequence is TGCGCCAGCAGCCAAGATGAGTCCTTCTATGGCTACACCTTC. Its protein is CASSQDESFYGYTF.

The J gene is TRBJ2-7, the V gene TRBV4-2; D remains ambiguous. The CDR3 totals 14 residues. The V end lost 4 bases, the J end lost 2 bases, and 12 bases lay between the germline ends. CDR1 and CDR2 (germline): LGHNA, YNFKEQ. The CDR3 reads CASSPADRPYEQYF. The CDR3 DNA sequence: TGTGCCAGCAGCCCGGCGGACCGACCCTACGAGCAGTACTTC.

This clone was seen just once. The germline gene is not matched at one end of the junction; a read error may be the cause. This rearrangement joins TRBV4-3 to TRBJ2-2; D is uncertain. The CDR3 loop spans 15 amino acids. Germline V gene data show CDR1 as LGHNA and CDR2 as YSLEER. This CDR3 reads CASTQVQSNTGELFF. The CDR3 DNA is TGCGCCAGCACCCAAGTCCAGTCGAACACCGGGGAGCTGTTTTTT.

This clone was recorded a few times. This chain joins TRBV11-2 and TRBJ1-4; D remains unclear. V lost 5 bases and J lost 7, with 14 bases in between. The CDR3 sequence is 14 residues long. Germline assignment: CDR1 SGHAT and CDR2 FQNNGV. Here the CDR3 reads CASSQRSSGEKLFF. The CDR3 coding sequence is TGTGCCAGCAGCCAACGGTCGTCGGGTGAAAAACTGTTTTTT.

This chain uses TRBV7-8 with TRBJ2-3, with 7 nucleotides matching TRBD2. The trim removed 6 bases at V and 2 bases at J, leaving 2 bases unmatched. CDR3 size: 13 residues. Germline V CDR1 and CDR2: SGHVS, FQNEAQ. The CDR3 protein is CASSGGVTDTQYF. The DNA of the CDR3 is TGTGCCAGCAGTGGGGGGGTCACAGATACGCAGTATTTT.